The 25 T cell receptor beta chains given below trace back to one sample, sequenced in a study of CD8+ T cells in alopecia areata. As to treatment: oral pan-JAK inhibitor, 5-10 mg twice daily. Extraction of RNA preceded its reverse transcription into cDNA, which served as the sequencing template. TCRdb's table, derived via immunoSEQ multiplex PCR, lists solely in-frame clones and lacks some. The table includes hundreds of thousands of clones, roughly 60% detected once. Material: CD4+ T cells sorted from blood, obtained at week 24, from a patient treated with tofacitinib. These receptors originate from a human donor with alopecia areata.

The rearrangement links TRBV14 to TRBJ2-1; tentatively, D is TRBD1 or TRBD2 (5 bases each). In germline, CDR1 is SGHDN, CDR2 FVKESK. This CDR3 region has 13 residues. Trimming took 4 bases from V and 4 from J, leaving 8 bases between them. CDR3 protein: CASSRGPYNEQFF. DNA for the CDR3: TGTGCCAGCAGCCGGGGACCATACAATGAGCAGTTCTTC.

V and J are TRBV19 and TRBJ1-4, with 8 bases lining up with TRBD1. This CDR3 comprises 16 residues. V was pared by 8 bases and J by 1 base, with 9 bases of the junction left unmatched. Germline CDR1 is LNHDA and CDR2 is SQIVND (reference sequence). The CDR3 loop is CASVSSGGRTNEKLFF. CDR3 coding DNA: TGTGCCAGTGTTTCCTCAGGGGGCAGAACTAATGAAAAACTGTTTTTT. The whole variable domain, filled in from reference TRBV19 and TRBJ1-4, reads DGGITQSPKYLFRKEGQNVTLSCEQNLNHDAMYWYRQDPGQGLRLIYYSQIVNDFQKGDIAEGYSVSREKKESFPLTVTSAQKNPTAFYLCASVSSGGRTNEKLFFGSGTQLSVL.

The chain employs TRBV6-5 and TRBJ1-6, with D hard to call. V dropped 6 bases and J dropped 7 bases, with 7 bases sitting between them. Germline CDR1 is MNHEY and CDR2 is SVGAGI. This CDR3 is built from 12 residues. This CDR3 reads CASSRENSPLHF. For the CDR3, the DNA is TGTGCCAGCAGCAGAGAGAATTCACCCCTCCACTTT.

This clone turned up a few times. The chain carries TRBV29-1 and TRBJ1-2, with D hard to call. The CDR3 is 14 amino acids. CDR1 and CDR2 from the germline V gene are SQVTM and ANQGSEA. V shed 6 bases and J shed 7 bases, with 21 bases lying between them. The CDR3, as DNA: TGCAGCGTCGGACGAATACGGATCCGGGGTGGCTACACCTTC. Protein product: CSVGRIRIRGGYTF.

This clone has more than one count but fewer than ten. The chain carries TRBV5-1 and TRBJ1-1, with D uncertain. V was cut by 3 bases and J by 0 bases, with 12 bases left in between. CDR1 is SGHRS, CDR2 YFSETQ, per germline. The CDR3 covers 15 residues. As DNA, the CDR3 is TGCGCCAGCAGCTCATCCAGGAACATGAACACTGAAGCTTTCTTT. Encoded protein: CASSSSRNMNTEAFF.

In its sample, this clone was seen a few times. This chain uses TRBV2 with TRBJ2-3; the D gene is possibly TRBD1 (5 bases). V gave up 2 bases and J gave up 3 bases, with 15 bases separating them. The CDR3 is 16 residues long. Per the germline V gene, CDR1 is SNHLY and CDR2 is FYNNEI. The CDR3, as DNA: TGTGCCAGCAGTGAAATCGGGCAGGGTCGGACAGATACGCAGTATTTT. Translation gives CASSEIGQGRTDTQYF.

As concerns this clone: The identical CDR3 is also encoded by other nucleotide sequences in the sample. The rearrangement links TRBV5-1 to TRBJ2-5; perhaps TRBD2 as D (5 bases). Per germline, CDR1 SGHRS and CDR2 YFSETQ. The CDR3 is 13 amino acids. Trimming shortened V by 1 base and J by 3 bases, and 7 bases separated the two germline ends. CDR3 protein: CASSLSGEETQYF. In nucleotides, the CDR3 is TGCGCCAGCAGCTTGTCCGGGGAAGAGACCCAGTACTTC.

CDR3 amino acids: CASSDRQGLTEAFF. CDR3 DNA sequence: TGTGCCAGCAGTGATCGACAGGGGTTGACTGAAGCTTTCTTT. The chain couples TRBV25-1 to TRBJ1-1, with 8 bases identical to TRBD1. Germline V gives CDR1 MGHDK, CDR2 SYGVNS. The CDR3 sequence is 14 residues long. J gave up 5 bases and V 3 bases, and 5 bases lay outside the gene matches. Full variable domain (missing parts from reference TRBV25-1 and TRBJ1-1): EADIYQTPRYLVIGTGKKITLECSQTMGHDKMYWYQQDPGMELHLIHYSYGVNSTEKGDLSSESTVSRIRTEHFPLTLESARPSHTSQYLCASSDRQGLTEAFFGQGTRLTVV.

In its sample, this clone was seen a few times. The chain combines TRBV2 with TRBJ1-6; D is unresolved. Trimming shortened V by 0 bases and J by 6 bases, and 6 bases separated the two germline ends. The CDR3 covers 14 residues. The germline V gene has CDR1 SNHLY and CDR2 FYNNEI. CDR3 nucleotide sequence: TGTGCCAGCAGTGAAGCGAACTTTAATTCACCCCTCCACTTT. It codes for CASSEANFNSPLHF.

This chain joins TRBV29-1 and TRBJ1-1, with 12 nucleotides matching TRBD1. The CDR3 length is 17 residues. Germline assignment: CDR1 SQVTM and CDR2 ANQGSEA. V lost 6 bases and J lost 3; bases outside the gene matches: 14. In DNA form, the CDR3 reads TGCAGCGTCCAAAACCCGGGACAGGGGGCGAGGGACACTGAAGCTTTCTTT. It encodes CSVQNPGQGARDTEAFF. Full variable domain (outside the CDR3, taken from reference TRBV29-1 and TRBJ1-1): SAVISQKPSRDICQRGTSLTIQCQVDSQVTMMFWYRQQPGQSLTLIATANQGSEATYESGFVIDKFPISRPNLTFSTLTVSNMSPEDSSIYLCSVQNPGQGARDTEAFFGQGTRLTVV.

The chain uses TRBV15 and TRBJ2-5; tentative D call: TRBD1 (6 bases). Germline V lookup: CDR1 LNHNV, CDR2 YYDKDF (reference sequence). V was pared by 0 bases and J by 1 base, with 9 bases between. The CDR3 is 15 amino acids. DNA for the CDR3: TGTGCCACCAGCAGAGATCTGGGGGCCCAAGAGACCCAGTACTTC. Translated: CATSRDLGAQETQYF.

The gene calls are TRBV5-1 and TRBJ2-2; 8 bases map to TRBD2. J lost 5 bases, V lost 0 bases, and 3 bases had no gene match. Germline CDR1 reads SGHRS; CDR2 reads YFSETQ. The CDR3 has 15 residues. CDR3 amino acids: CASSLEAGETGELFF. The CDR3 nucleotides read TGCGCCAGCAGCTTGGAAGCGGGGGAGACCGGGGAGCTGTTTTTT.

J is TRBJ1-2 and V is TRBV6-5, with 7 positions matching TRBD1. CDR1 is MNHEY and CDR2 is SVGAGI in the germline V gene. V lost 8 bases and J lost 8; bases outside the gene matches: 5. The CDR3 consists of 11 residues. The CDR3 bases are TGTGCCAGCGGAAACAGGGGAGGCTACACCTTC. This sequence encodes CASGNRGGYTF.

The rearrangement links TRBV14 to TRBJ2-7; no firm D call. This CDR3 spans 15 amino acids. V was cut by 4 bases and J by 2 bases, with 15 bases left in between. In germline, CDR1 is SGHDN, CDR2 FVKESK. The CDR3 spells CASSPEWTQTYEQYF. CDR3 nucleotides: TGTGCCAGCAGCCCCGAGTGGACCCAGACCTACGAGCAGTACTTC.

This clone occurred a few times. J is TRBJ1-5 and V is TRBV10-3, with D perhaps matching TRBD1 (5 bases). The V and J ends lost 2 bases and 2 bases respectively, with 13 bases between them. The germline CDR1 and CDR2 sequences are ENHRY and SYGVKD. CDR3 length: 16 amino acids. The CDR3, as DNA: TGTGCCATCAGTGAGCCTCGGGGGGATGGCAATCAGCCCCAGCATTTT. It encodes CAISEPRGDGNQPQHF.

The chain uses TRBV29-1 and TRBJ2-2, with 11 bases lining up with TRBD1. Per the germline V gene, CDR1 is SQVTM and CDR2 is ANQGSEA. The V and J ends lost 2 bases and 5 bases, in that order; junction bases with no gene match: 7. This CDR3 contains 16 residues. CDR3 region: CSVERGQGVETGELFF. CDR3 nucleotide sequence: TGCAGCGTTGAAAGGGGACAGGGGGTAGAAACCGGGGAGCTGTTTTTT.

The chain links TRBV7-6 to TRBJ1-4, with D maybe TRBD1 (5 bases). The ends were cut back, 5 bases at V and 10 bases at J, with 17 bases in the middle. The CDR3 extends over 14 amino acids. In germline, CDR1 is SGHVS, CDR2 FNYEAQ. CDR3 DNA: TGTGCCAGCAGCCTGTCAGGGCGGGGGGGAAAACTGTTTTTT. Translated, it gives CASSLSGRGGKLFF.

V is TRBV7-3 and J is TRBJ2-1, with a tentative D call TRBD2 (6 bases). This CDR3 has 14 residues. In germline, CDR1 is SGHTA, CDR2 FQGTGA. V lost 7 bases and J 2 bases, leaving 12 bases between the germline ends. The CDR3 DNA follows: TGTGCCAGCAACCAGCGGGCGACCTACAATGAGCAGTTCTTC. Its translation is CASNQRATYNEQFF.

This clone was seen a handful of times. The rearrangement links TRBV5-5 to TRBJ1-6; D is ambiguous. Germline lookup yields CDR1 SGHKS and CDR2 YYEKEE (reference sequence). CDR3 length: 18 amino acids. The ends were cut back, 1 base at V and 5 bases at J, with 19 bases in the middle. The CDR3 reads CASSLRPSVPVNNSPLHF. The DNA for the CDR3 is TGTGCCAGCAGCTTGAGACCTTCGGTTCCAGTGAATAATTCACCCCTCCACTTT.

CDR3 protein: CASRGAYGYTF. Written as DNA, the CDR3 is TGTGCCAGCCGAGGAGCCTATGGCTACACCTTC. The J gene is TRBJ1-2, the V gene TRBV2, with unresolved D. Germline lookup yields CDR1 SNHLY and CDR2 FYNNEI. V gave up 8 bases and J gave up 4 bases, with 8 bases separating them. The CDR3 extends over 11 amino acids.

V and J are TRBV5-1 and TRBJ2-2, with TRBD2 matching over 8 bases. CDR3 size: 15 residues. V shed 4 bases and J 5 bases; nucleotides not matched to a gene: 7. Germline CDR1 SGHRS, CDR2 YFSETQ. CDR3 sequence reads: CASSPGLAGTGELFF. The CDR3 DNA is TGCGCCAGCAGCCCCGGACTAGCCGGGACCGGGGAGCTGTTTTTT.

The chain recombines TRBV5-1 with TRBJ2-1; 13 positions match TRBD2. This CDR3 region has 16 residues. V trimming: 1 base; J trimming: 6 bases; junction bases outside the gene matches: 4. Germline V lookup: CDR1 SGHRS, CDR2 YFSETQ. CDR3 sequence: CASSLTTSGGSNEQFF. Here the CDR3 DNA reads TGCGCCAGCAGCTTGACGACTAGCGGGGGGTCCAATGAGCAGTTCTTC.

The chain uses TRBV6-1 and TRBJ1-4, with a possible D match to TRBD1 (6 bases). The ends were cut back, 5 bases at V and 4 bases at J, with 11 bases in the middle. CDR3 length equals 14 residues. Germline V gives CDR1 MNHNS, CDR2 SASEGT. CDR3 nucleotide sequence: TGTGCCAGCAGTATTGACAGGCGTAATGAAAAACTGTTTTTT. Its protein is CASSIDRRNEKLFF.

The rearrangement joins TRBV15 to TRBJ2-5, with D tentatively TRBD2 (6 bases). The CDR3 has 15 amino acids. Deletions cut 5 bases from V and 5 bases from J, with 18 bases between. Per germline, CDR1 LNHNV and CDR2 YYDKDF (reference sequence). The CDR3 sequence: CATSVYRLGLETQYF. The CDR3 coding sequence is TGTGCCACCAGCGTTTATAGACTAGGCTTGGAGACCCAGTACTTC.

This clone was observed a handful of times. The rearrangement uses TRBV7-2 and TRBJ2-7; TRBD1 agrees at 8 bases. This CDR3 is built from 16 residues. Trimming took 5 bases from V and 3 from J; bases not matched to a gene: 12. Germline lookup yields CDR1 SGHTA and CDR2 FQGNSA. The CDR3 coding sequence is TGTGCCAGCAGCCTAAACCCGGGACAGGATTACTACGAGCAGTACTTC. Translated: CASSLNPGQDYYEQYF.